Following are 5 T cell receptor beta chains from one sample sequenced in a study of cytomegalovirus exposure and HLA in healthy donors. 13 Jbeta primers and 60 Vbeta primers were used for the PCR. The table came from immunoSEQ multiplex PCR; TCRdb's copy has only in-frame clones and leaves some out. In the table there are roughly 160,000 clones, roughly 80% of which are singletons. The sequenced sample was PBMCs. The source of these receptors is a male donor in good health and CMV-seropositive.

This chain connects TRBV6-5 to TRBJ2-2; D may be TRBD1 (7 bases). Trimming stripped 8 bases from V and 0 bases from J, with 13 bases between. CDR3 length: 15 residues. Germline V lookup: CDR1 MNHEY, CDR2 SVGAGI. In DNA form, the CDR3 reads TGTGCCAGCCGGGGGACAGACACGAACACCGGGGAGCTGTTTTTT. Protein sequence: CASRGTDTNTGELFF.

This sequence joins TRBV11-2 and TRBJ1-5; D gene unclear. With 3 bases removed from V and 4 bases from J, the gap between germline ends came to 13 bases. Germline CDR1 and CDR2: SGHAT and FQNNGV. The CDR3 totals 15 residues. CDR3 loop: CASSLEGVGNQPQHF. CDR3 DNA sequence: TGTGCCAGCAGCTTGGAGGGAGTGGGTAATCAGCCCCAGCATTTT.

CDR3 protein: CAWTQGPEAFF. DNA for the CDR3: TGTGCCTGGACTCAGGGGCCTGAAGCTTTCTTT. The chain couples TRBV30 to TRBJ1-1; a weak D match, TRBD1 (6 bases). The CDR3 extends over 11 amino acids. The germline V and J ends were trimmed by 4 bases and 6 bases, with 9 bases remaining between them. Per germline, CDR1 GTSNPN and CDR2 SVGIG (reference sequence). The full variable domain, completed using reference TRBV30 and TRBJ1-1, is SQTIHQWPATLVQPVGSPLSLECTVEGTSNPNLYWYRQAAGRGLQLLFYSVGIGQISSEVPQNLSASRPQDRQFILSSKKLLLSDSGFYLCAWTQGPEAFFGQGTRLTVV.

The V gene is TRBV27, the J gene TRBJ1-2; D is perhaps TRBD1 (6 bases). Germline V gene sequence: CDR1 MNHEY, CDR2 SMNVEV (reference sequence). The CDR3 consists of 14 residues. Deletions cut 5 bases from V and 5 bases from J, with 15 bases between. The CDR3, as DNA: TGTGCCAGCAGTACCGGACAGACTTGGTATGGCTACACCTTC. It encodes CASSTGQTWYGYTF.

This rearrangement joins TRBV4-1 to TRBJ2-1; 9 bases line up with TRBD1. CDR3 size: 15 residues. The V segment lost 6 bases and the J segment 10 bases; nucleotides outside the gene matches: 13. From germline, CDR1 is MGHRA and CDR2 YSYEKL. The CDR3 loop is CASRHRDREVNEQFF. For the CDR3, the DNA is TGCGCCAGCAGACACCGGGACAGGGAGGTAAACGAGCAGTTCTTC.